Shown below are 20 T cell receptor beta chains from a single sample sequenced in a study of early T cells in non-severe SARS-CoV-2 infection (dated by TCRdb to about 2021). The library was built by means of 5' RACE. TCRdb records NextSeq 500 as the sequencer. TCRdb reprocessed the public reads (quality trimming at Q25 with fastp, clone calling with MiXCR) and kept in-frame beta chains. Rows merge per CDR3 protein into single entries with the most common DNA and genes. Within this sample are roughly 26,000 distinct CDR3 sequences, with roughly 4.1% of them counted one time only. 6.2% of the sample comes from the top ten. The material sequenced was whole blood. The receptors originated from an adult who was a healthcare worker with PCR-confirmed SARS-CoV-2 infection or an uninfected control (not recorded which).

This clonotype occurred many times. The CDR3 nucleotides are TGTGCCAGCAGCCGGGACCGCTTTGAACCCCAGCATTTT. Translating gives CASSRDRFEPQHF. V gene TRBV7-2 combines with J gene TRBJ1-5, with D possibly TRBD1 on 5 matching bases. This CDR3 contains 13 residues. Trimming cost V 5 bases and J 10 bases, with 15 bases left between them. Germline CDR1 reads SGHTA; CDR2 reads FQGNSA.

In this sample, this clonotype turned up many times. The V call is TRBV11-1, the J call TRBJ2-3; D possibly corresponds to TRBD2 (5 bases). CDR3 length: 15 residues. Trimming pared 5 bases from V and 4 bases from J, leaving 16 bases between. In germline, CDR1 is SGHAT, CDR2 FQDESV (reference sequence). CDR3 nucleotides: TGTGCCAGCAGCGCCCCCGGGGAGCTGGCAGATACGCAGTATTTT. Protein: CASSAPGELADTQYF. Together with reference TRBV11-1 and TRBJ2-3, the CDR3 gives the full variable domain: EAEVAQSPRYKITEKSQAVAFWCDPISGHATLYWYRQILGQGPELLVQFQDESVVDDSQLPKDRFSAERLKGVDSTLKIQPAELGDSAMYLCASSAPGELADTQYFGPGTRLTVL.

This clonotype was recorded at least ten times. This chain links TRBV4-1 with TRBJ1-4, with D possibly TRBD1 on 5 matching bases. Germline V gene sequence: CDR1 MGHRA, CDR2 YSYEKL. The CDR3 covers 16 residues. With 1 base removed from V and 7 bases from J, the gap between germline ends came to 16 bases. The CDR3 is CASSQGYRGVGEKLFF. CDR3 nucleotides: TGCGCCAGCAGCCAAGGTTATCGAGGGGTTGGTGAAAAACTGTTTTTT.

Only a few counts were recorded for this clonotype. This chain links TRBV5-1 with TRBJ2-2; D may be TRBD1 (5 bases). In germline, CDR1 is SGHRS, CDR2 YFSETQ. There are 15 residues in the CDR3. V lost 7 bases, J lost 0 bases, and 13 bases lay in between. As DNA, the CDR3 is TGCGCCAGCTTAAAGGACATTTCGAACACCGGGGAGCTGTTTTTT. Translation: CASLKDISNTGELFF.

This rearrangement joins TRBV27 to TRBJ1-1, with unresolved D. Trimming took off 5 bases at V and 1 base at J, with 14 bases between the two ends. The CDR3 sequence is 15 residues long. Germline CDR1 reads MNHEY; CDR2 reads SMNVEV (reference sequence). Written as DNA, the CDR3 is TGTGCCAGCAGTGGCTCTCTATACGGGAACACTGAAGCTTTCTTT. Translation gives CASSGSLYGNTEAFF.

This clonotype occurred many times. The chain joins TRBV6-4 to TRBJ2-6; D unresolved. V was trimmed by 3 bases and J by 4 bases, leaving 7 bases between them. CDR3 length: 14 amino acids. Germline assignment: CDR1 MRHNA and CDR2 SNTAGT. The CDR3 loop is CASSDRAGANVLTF. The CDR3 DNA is TGTGCCAGCAGTGATAGAGCCGGGGCCAACGTCCTGACTTTC.

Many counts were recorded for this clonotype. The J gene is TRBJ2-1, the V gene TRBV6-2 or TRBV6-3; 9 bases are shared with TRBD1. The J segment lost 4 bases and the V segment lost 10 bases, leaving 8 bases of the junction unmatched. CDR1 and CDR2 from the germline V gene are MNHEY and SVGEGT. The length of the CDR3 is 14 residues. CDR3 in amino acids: CATRDRASYNEQFF. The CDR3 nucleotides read TGTGCCACTCGGGACAGGGCGAGTTACAATGAGCAGTTCTTC.

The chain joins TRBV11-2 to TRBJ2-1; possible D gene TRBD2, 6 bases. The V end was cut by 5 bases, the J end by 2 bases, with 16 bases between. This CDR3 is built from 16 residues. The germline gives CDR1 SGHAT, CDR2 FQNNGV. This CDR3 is CASSPRGGRTYNEQFF. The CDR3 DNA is TGTGCCAGCAGCCCGAGAGGAGGGAGAACCTACAATGAGCAGTTCTTC.

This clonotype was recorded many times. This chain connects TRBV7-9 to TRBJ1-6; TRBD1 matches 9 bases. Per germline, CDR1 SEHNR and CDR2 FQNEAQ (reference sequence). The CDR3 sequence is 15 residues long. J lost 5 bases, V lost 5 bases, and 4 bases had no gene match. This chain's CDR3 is CASSRGDRDNSPLHF. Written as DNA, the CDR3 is TGTGCCAGCAGCAGGGGGGACAGGGATAATTCACCCCTCCACTTT.

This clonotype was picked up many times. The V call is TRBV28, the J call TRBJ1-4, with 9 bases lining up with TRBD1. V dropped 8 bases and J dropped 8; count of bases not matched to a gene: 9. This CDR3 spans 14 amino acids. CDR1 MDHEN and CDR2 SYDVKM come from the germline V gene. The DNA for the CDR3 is TGTGCCAGCGGCGGGGGGGGACAGGGAGAAAAACTGTTTTTT. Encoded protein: CASGGGGQGEKLFF.

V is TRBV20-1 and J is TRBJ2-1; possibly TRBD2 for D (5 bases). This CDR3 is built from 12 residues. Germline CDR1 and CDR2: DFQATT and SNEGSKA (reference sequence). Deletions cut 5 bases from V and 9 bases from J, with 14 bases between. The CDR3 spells CSAARVTGEQFF. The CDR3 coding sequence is TGCAGTGCTGCGCGGGTTACGGGTGAGCAGTTCTTC.

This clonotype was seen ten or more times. CDR3 sequence (DNA): TGCGCCAGCAGTGTTCCCTACGAGCAGTACTTC. It is translated as CASSVPYEQYF. The chain is built from TRBV10-1 and TRBJ2-7; no clear D gene. Germline CDR1 WNHNN, CDR2 SYGVQD (reference sequence). The CDR3 length is 11 residues. V dropped 4 bases and J dropped 2 bases, with 3 bases sitting between them.

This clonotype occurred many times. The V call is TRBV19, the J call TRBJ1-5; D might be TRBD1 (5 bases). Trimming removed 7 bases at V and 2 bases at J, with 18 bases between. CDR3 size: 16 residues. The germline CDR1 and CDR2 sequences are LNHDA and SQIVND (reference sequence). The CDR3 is CASISPNRGGNQPQHF. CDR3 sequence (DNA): TGTGCCAGTATATCGCCAAACCGGGGGGGCAATCAGCCCCAGCATTTT.

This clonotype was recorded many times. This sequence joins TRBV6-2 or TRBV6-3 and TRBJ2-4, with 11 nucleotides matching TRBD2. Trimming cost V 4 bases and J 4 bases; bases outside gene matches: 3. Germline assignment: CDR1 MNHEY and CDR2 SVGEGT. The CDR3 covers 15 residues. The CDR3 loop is CASSWTSGLKNIQYF. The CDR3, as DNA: TGTGCCAGCAGTTGGACTAGCGGGTTAAAAAACATTCAGTACTTC.

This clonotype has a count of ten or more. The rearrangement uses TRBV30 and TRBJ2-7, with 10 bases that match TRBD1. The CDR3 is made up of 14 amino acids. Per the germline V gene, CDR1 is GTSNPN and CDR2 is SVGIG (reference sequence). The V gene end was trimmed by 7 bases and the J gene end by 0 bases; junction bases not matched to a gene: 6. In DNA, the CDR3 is TGTGCCTTGTCCGGGACAGGGGACTCCTACGAGCAGTACTTC. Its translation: CALSGTGDSYEQYF.

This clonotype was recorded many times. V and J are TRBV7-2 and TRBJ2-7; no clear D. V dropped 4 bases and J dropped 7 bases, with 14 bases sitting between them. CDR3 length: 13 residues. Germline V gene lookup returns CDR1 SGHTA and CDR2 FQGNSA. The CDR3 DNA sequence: TGTGCCAGCAGCTCCGCCTTTGGCAGGGAGCAGTACTTC. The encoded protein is CASSSAFGREQYF. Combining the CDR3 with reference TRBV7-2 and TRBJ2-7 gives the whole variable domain GAGVSQSPSNKVTEKGKDVELRCDPISGHTALYWYRQSLGQGLEFLIYFQGNSAPDKSGLPSDRFSAERTGGSVSTLTIQRTQQEDSAVYLCASSSAFGREQYFGPGTRLTVT.

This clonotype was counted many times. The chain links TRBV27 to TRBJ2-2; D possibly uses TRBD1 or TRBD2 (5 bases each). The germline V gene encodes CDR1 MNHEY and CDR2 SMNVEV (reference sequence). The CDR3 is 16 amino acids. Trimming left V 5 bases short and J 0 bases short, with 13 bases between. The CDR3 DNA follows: TGTGCCAGCAGTCCCTGGGACGGACCGAACACCGGGGAGCTGTTTTTT. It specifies CASSPWDGPNTGELFF.

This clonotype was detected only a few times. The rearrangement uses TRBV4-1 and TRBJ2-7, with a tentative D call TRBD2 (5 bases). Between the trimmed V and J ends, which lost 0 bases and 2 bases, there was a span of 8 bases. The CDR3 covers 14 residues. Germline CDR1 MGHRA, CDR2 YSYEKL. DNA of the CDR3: TGCGCCAGCAGCCAAGAATCCGGGACCTACGAGCAGTACTTC. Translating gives CASSQESGTYEQYF.

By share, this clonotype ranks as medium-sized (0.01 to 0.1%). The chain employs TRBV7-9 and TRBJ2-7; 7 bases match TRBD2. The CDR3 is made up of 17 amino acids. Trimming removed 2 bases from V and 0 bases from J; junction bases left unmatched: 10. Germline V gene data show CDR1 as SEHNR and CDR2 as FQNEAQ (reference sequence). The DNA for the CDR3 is TGTGCCAGCAGCTTATCGGGCGGGAGCCTTTACTCCTACGAGCAGTACTTC. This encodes CASSLSGGSLYSYEQYF.

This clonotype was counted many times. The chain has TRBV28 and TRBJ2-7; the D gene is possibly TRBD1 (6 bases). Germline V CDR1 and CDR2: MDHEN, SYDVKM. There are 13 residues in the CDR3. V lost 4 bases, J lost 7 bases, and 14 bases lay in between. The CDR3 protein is CASSSTTGLEQYF. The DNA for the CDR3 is TGTGCCAGCAGTTCAACAACAGGGTTAGAGCAGTACTTC.